One and the same sample provided the 13 T cell receptor beta chains below, sequenced in a study of T cells in Graves' hyperthyroidism and ophthalmopathy. Researchers took RNA transcripts and amplified the TCR beta CDR3 regions from them. The primer set for the first-round RT-PCR of the TCR CDR3 was HTBI. TCRdb used MiXCR to reprocess the multiplex PCR reads, holding one entry per CDR3 protein. This sample has around 290,000 distinct CDR3 sequences; 10% to 15% occur once, and the top ten carry roughly 7.5%. Sequenced: blood. The receptors come from a woman aged 25-40 years with Graves' hyperthyroidism that later progressed to Graves' ophthalmopathy.

This clonotype was recorded at least ten times. This sequence joins TRBV13 and TRBJ2-5, with unresolved D. Deletions cut 5 bases from V and 6 bases from J, with 10 bases between. The length of the CDR3 is 12 residues. Germline V gene lookup returns CDR1 PRHDT and CDR2 FYEKMQ (reference sequence). The CDR3 region is CASSGPRKTQYF. In DNA, the CDR3 is TGTGCCAGCAGCGGTCCCAGGAAGACCCAGTACTTC.

The table lists this clonotype with a few counts. The genes are TRBV20-1 and TRBJ2-1; the D is unclear. The V end was cut by 5 bases, the J end by 3 bases, with 14 bases between. The CDR3 has 14 amino acids. CDR1 is DFQATT, CDR2 SNEGSKA, per germline (reference sequence). The DNA for the CDR3 is TGCAGTGCTTTAATCGACATGATCTACAATGAGCAGTTCTTC. Protein sequence: CSALIDMIYNEQFF.

Ten or more counts support this clonotype. The chain has TRBV5-1 and TRBJ2-1; 7 nucleotides agree with TRBD2. The trim removed 5 bases at V and 2 bases at J, leaving 4 bases unmatched. The germline V gene has CDR1 SGHRS and CDR2 YFSETQ. CDR3 length: 14 residues. The CDR3 bases are TGCGCCAGCAGGGGAGCGGGGACCTACAATGAGCAGTTCTTC. This translates into CASRGAGTYNEQFF.

This clonotype came up many times. This chain links TRBV20-1 with TRBJ1-2, with D tentatively TRBD1 (5 bases). Trimming cost V 8 bases and J 4 bases, with 20 bases left between them. CDR3 length: 14 amino acids. Germline-derived CDR1 and CDR2 are DFQATT and SNEGSKA (reference sequence). CDR3 in DNA: TGCAGTTGTGGGGCCGGATTAATATCCTATGGCTACACCTTC. It translates to CSCGAGLISYGYTF.

This clonotype was seen more than once but under ten times. CDR3 nucleotide sequence: TGCGCCAGCAGCCCCTCGGACAGGCACCTTTCTGGAAACACCATATATTTT. It yields the protein CASSPSDRHLSGNTIYF. The chain combines TRBV4-1 with TRBJ1-3; 7 nucleotides line up with TRBD1. The CDR3 sequence is 17 residues long. The germline gives CDR1 MGHRA, CDR2 YSYEKL. V lost 4 bases and J lost 1; bases outside the gene matches: 10.

The chain has TRBV19 and TRBJ1-5; D is uncertain. CDR1 is LNHDA and CDR2 is SQIVND in the germline V gene (reference sequence). Trimming pared 0 bases from V and 1 base from J, leaving 13 bases between. The CDR3 extends over 17 amino acids. The CDR3 is CASSIDQVTSSNQPQHF. Written as DNA, the CDR3 is TGTGCCAGTAGTATAGATCAGGTGACGTCGAGCAATCAGCCCCAGCATTTT.

This clonotype was picked up a small number of times. J is TRBJ2-7 and V is TRBV4-1; 7 bases align to TRBD1. The V segment lost 1 base and the J segment 6 bases; nucleotides outside the gene matches: 3. The CDR3 contains 13 residues. Germline CDR1 and CDR2: MGHRA and YSYEKL. This chain's CDR3 is CASSQGQGFEQYF. The CDR3 bases are TGCGCCAGCAGCCAAGGACAGGGTTTCGAGCAGTACTTC.

This clonotype was seen just once. This may arise from a read error, as a much more abundant clone is one base away. The V and J genes are TRBV27 and TRBJ2-3; possible D gene TRBD1, 6 bases. This CDR3 region has 16 residues. Germline V gene lookup returns CDR1 MNHEY and CDR2 SMNVEV (reference sequence). CDR3 amino acids: CTSSPPGAWDTDTQYF. CDR3 DNA sequence: TGTACCAGCAGCCCACCAGGGGCGTGGGACACAGATACGCAGTATTTT.

The sample holds many counts of this clonotype. This chain joins TRBV2 and TRBJ2-5; 9 bases match TRBD2. This CDR3 spans 14 amino acids. CDR1 is SNHLY and CDR2 is FYNNEI in the germline V gene. V lost 7 bases to trimming and J lost 13 bases; unmatched junction nucleotides: 16. The CDR3 region is CASTIPGGSGSLYF. CDR3 sequence (DNA): TGTGCCAGCACCATACCTGGGGGTAGCGGGAGCCTGTACTTC.

Remarks on this clonotype: Compared with germline, one end of the junction differs, possibly owing to a read error. This chain links TRBV11-3 with TRBJ2-7; no reliable D call. Looked up from germline, CDR1 is SGHNT and CDR2 is YENEEA. The CDR3 extends over 13 amino acids. CDR3: CASSLVDASEQYF. The DNA for the CDR3 is TGCGCCAGCAGCTTAGTAGATGCCAGTGAGCAGTACTTC. The full variable domain, completed using reference TRBV11-3 and TRBJ2-7, is EAGVVQSPRYKIIEKKQPVAFWCNPISGHNTLYWYLQNLGQGPELLIRYENEEAVDDSQLPKDRFSAERLKGVDSTLKIQPAELGDSAVYLCASSLVDASEQYFGPGTRLTVT.

There are many counts of this clonotype. The rearrangement joins TRBV7-2 to TRBJ2-1; a weak D match, TRBD2 (6 bases). The CDR3 runs to 16 residues. Looked up from germline, CDR1 is SGHTA and CDR2 is FQGNSA. V was shortened by 2 bases and J by 2 bases, with 13 bases between the two germline ends. The DNA of the CDR3 is TGTGCCAGCAGCTTAAAGCCAGGAGGGGCCTACAATGAGCAGTTCTTC. Amino acids: CASSLKPGGAYNEQFF. Using reference TRBV7-2 and TRBJ2-1 for the parts outside the CDR3, the full variable domain is GAGVSQSPSNKVTEKGKDVELRCDPISGHTALYWYRQSLGQGLEFLIYFQGNSAPDKSGLPSDRFSAERTGGSVSTLTIQRTQQEDSAVYLCASSLKPGGAYNEQFFGPGTRLTVL.

In its sample, this clonotype was seen many times. V is TRBV20-1 and J is TRBJ2-2; D remains ambiguous. Trimming took off 1 base at V and 5 bases at J, with 23 bases between the two ends. This CDR3 comprises 18 residues. Per germline, CDR1 DFQATT and CDR2 SNEGSKA (reference sequence). CDR3 nucleotide sequence: TGCAGTGCTAGAGGACCTCTTAGTAGGGTGATGGATACCGGGGAGCTGTTTTTT. The encoded protein is CSARGPLSRVMDTGELFF.

This clonotype was counted at least ten times. The chain recombines TRBV12-3 or TRBV12-4 with TRBJ1-3, with unresolved D. This CDR3 comprises 14 residues. Trimming pared 2 bases from V and 1 base from J, leaving 6 bases between. The CDR3 DNA is TGTGCCAGCAGTTTACCCCGATCTGGAAACACCATATATTTT. Translation: CASSLPRSGNTIYF.